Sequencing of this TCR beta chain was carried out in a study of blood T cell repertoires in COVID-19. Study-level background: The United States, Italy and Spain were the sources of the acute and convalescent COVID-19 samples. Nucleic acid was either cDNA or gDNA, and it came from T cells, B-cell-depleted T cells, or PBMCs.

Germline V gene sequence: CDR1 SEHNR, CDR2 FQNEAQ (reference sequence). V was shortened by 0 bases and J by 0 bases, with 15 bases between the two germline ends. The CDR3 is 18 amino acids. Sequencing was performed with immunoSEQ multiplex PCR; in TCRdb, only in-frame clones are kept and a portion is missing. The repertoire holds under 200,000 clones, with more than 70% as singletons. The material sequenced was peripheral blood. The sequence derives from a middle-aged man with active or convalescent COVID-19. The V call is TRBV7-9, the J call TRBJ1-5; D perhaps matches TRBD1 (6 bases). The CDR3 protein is CASSLAGRQEYSNQPQHF. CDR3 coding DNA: TGTGCCAGCAGCTTAGCGGGTAGACAGGAGTATAGCAATCAGCCCCAGCATTTT. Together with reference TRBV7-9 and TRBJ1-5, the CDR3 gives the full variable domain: DTGVSQNPRHKITKRGQNVTFRCDPISEHNRLYWYRQTLGQGPEFLTYFQNEAQLEKSRLLSDRFSAERPKGSFSTLEIQRTEQGDSAMYLCASSLAGRQEYSNQPQHFGDGTRLSIL.